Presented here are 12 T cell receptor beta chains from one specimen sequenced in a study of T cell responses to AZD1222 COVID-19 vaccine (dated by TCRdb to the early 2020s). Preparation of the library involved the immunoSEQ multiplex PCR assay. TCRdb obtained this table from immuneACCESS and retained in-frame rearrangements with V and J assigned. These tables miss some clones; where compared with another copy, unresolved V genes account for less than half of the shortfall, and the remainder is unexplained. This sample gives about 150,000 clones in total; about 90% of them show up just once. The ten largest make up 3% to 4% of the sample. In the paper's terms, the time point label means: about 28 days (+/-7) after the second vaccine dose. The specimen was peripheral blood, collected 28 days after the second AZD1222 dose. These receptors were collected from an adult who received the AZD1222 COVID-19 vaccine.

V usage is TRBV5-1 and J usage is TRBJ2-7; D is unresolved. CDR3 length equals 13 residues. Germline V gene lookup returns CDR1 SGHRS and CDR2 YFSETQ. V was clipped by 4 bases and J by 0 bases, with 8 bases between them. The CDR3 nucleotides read TGCGCCAGCAGCCCGATGAACTCCTACGAGCAGTACTTC. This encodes CASSPMNSYEQYF. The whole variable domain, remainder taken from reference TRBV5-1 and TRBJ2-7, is KAGVTQTPRYLIKTRGQQVTLSCSPISGHRSVSWYQQTPGQGLQFLFEYFSETQRNKGNFPGRFSGRQFSNSRSEMNVSTLELGDSALYLCASSPMNSYEQYFGPGTRLTVT.

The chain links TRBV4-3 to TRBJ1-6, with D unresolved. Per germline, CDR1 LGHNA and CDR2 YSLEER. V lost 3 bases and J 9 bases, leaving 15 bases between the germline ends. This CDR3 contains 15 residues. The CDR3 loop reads CASSQIQDNSSPLHF. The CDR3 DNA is TGCGCCAGCAGCCAGATTCAGGATAATTCTTCACCCCTCCACTTT.

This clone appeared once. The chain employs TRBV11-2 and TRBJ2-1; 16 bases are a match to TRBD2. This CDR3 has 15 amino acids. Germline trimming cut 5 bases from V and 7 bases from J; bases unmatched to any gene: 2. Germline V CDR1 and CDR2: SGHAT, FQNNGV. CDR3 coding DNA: TGTGCCAGCAGCGGGACTAGCGGGAGGGCTAATGAGCAGTTCTTC. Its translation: CASSGTSGRANEQFF.

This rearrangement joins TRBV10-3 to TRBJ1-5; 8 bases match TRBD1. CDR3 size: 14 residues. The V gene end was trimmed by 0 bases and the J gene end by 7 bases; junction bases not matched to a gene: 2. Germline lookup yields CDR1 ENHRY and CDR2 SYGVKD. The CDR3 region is CAISESTGDQPQHF. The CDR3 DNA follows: TGTGCCATCAGTGAGTCGACAGGGGACCAGCCCCAGCATTTT.

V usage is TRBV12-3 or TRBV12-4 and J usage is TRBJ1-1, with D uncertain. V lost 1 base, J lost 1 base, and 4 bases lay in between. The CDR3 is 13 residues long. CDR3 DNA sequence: TGTGCCAGCAGTTTAGGCCAGAACACTGAAGCTTTCTTT. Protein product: CASSLGQNTEAFF.

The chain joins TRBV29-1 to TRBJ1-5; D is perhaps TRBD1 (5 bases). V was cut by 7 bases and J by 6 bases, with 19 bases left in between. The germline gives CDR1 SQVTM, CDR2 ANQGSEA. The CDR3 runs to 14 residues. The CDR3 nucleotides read TGCAGCGCCCAGGGTATAGGCGCCAGTCAGCCCCAGCATTTT. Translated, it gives CSAQGIGASQPQHF. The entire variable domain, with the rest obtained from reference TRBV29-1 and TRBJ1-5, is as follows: SAVISQKPSRDICQRGTSLTIQCQVDSQVTMMFWYRQQPGQSLTLIATANQGSEATYESGFVIDKFPISRPNLTFSTLTVSNMSPEDSSIYLCSAQGIGASQPQHFGDGTRLSIL.

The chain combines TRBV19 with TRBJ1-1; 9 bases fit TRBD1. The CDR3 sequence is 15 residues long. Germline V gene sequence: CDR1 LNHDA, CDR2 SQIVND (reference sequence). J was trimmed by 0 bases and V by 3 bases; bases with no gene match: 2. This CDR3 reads CASSMGTGLNTEAFF. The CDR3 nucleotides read TGTGCCAGTAGTATGGGGACAGGGCTGAACACTGAAGCTTTCTTT. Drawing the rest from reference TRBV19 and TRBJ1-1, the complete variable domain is DGGITQSPKYLFRKEGQNVTLSCEQNLNHDAMYWYRQDPGQGLRLIYYSQIVNDFQKGDIAEGYSVSREKKESFPLTVTSAQKNPTAFYLCASSMGTGLNTEAFFGQGTRLTVV.

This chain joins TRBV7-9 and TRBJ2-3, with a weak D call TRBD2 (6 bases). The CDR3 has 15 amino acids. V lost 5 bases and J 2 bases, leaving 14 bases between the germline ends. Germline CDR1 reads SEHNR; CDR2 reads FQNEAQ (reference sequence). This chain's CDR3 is CASSDAGRITDTQYF. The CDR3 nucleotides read TGTGCCAGCAGCGACGCCGGGAGAATCACAGATACGCAGTATTTT.

CDR3 nucleotide sequence: TGTGCCAGCAGTTGGGACAGATCTAACTATGGCTACACCTTC. Translating gives CASSWDRSNYGYTF. The genes are TRBV28 and TRBJ1-2; 7 positions agree with TRBD1. With 4 bases clipped from V and 0 bases from J, the junction kept 2 bases outside the gene matches. The CDR3 has 14 residues. Germline V gene sequence: CDR1 MDHEN, CDR2 SYDVKM.

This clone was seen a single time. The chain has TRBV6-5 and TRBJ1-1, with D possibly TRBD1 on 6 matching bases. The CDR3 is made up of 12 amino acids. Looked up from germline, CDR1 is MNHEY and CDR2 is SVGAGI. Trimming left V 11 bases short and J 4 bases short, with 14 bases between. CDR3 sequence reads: CACVGGGTEAFF. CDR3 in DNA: TGTGCCTGTGTTGGAGGGGGCACTGAAGCTTTCTTT.

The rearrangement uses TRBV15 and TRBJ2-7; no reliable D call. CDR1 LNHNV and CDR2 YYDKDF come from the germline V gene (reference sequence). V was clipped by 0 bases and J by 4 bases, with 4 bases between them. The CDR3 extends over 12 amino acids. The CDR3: CATSRDGYEQYF. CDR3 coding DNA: TGTGCCACCAGCAGAGATGGGTACGAGCAGTACTTC.

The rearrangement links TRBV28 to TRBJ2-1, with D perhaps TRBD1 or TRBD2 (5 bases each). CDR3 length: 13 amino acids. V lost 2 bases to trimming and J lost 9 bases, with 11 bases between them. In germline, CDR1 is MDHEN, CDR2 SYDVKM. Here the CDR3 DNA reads TGTGCCAGCAGTTTAGGGGGTCGTCGTGAGCAGTTCTTC. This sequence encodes CASSLGGRREQFF.